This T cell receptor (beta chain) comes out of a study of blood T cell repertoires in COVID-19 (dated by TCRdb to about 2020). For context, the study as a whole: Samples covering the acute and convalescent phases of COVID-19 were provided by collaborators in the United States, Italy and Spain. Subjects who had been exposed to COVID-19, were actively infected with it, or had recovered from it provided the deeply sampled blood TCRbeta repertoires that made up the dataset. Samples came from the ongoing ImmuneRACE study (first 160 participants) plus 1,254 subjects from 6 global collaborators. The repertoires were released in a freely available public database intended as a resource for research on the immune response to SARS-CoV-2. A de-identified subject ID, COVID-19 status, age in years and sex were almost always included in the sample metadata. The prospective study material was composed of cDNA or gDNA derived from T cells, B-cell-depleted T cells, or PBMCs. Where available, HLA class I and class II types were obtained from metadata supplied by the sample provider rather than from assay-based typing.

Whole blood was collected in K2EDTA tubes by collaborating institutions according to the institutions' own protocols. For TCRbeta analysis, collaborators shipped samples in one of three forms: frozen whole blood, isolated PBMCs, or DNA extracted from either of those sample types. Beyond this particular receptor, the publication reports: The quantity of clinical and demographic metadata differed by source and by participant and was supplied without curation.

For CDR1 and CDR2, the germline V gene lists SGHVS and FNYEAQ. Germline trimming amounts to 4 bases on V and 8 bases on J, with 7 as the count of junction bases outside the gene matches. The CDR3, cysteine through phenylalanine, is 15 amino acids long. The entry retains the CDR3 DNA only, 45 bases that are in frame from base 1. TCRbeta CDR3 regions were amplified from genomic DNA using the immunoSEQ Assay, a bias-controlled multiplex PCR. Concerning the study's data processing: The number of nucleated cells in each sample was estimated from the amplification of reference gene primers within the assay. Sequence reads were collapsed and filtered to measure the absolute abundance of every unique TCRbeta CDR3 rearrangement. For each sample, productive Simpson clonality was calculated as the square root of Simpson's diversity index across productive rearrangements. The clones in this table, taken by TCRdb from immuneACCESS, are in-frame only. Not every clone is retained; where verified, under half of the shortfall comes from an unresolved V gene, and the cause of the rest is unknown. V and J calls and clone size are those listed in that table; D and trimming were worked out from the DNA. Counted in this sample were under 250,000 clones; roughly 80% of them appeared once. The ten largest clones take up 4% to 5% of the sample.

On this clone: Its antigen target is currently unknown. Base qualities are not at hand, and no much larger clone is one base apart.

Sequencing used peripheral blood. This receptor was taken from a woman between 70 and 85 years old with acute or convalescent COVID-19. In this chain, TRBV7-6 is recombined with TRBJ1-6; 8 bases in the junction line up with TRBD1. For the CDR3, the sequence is CASSSYPGGDSPLHF. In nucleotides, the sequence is TGTGCCAGCAGCTCATACCCAGGGGGCGATTCACCCCTCCACTTT.